The sequence of this T cell receptor (beta chain) was determined in a study of a mutant IDH1 vaccine in newly diagnosed glioma. The germline V gene has CDR1 SQVTM and CDR2 ANQGSEA. This CDR3 contains 11 residues. The V gene lost 7 bases and the J gene lost 5 bases, with 11 bases spanning the gap. This clone occurred a few times. The antigen is not known. Study-wide points: Immune responses induced by the vaccine were seen in roughly 93% of patients, spanning multiple MHC alleles.

The sample's time point: baseline, week 1 (first vaccination visit). Treatment noted: pre-vaccination baseline after standard-of-care therapy. Using immunoSEQ multiplex PCR, the repertoire was profiled, and TCRdb retains in-frame clones only, with some absent. The sample records about 92,000 clones, roughly 78% being singletons. Sequencing used PBMCs, obtained from a glioma patient treated with radiotherapy, temozolomide or both. The chain recombines TRBV29-1 with TRBJ1-2; D gene uncertain. The sequence came from a man in his forties or fifties with glioma. Here the CDR3 reads CSGREGYGYTF. The CDR3 region has the DNA TGCAGCGGTCGGGAAGGGTATGGCTACACCTTC. Supplemented by reference TRBV29-1 and TRBJ1-2, the full variable domain reads SAVISQKPSRDICQRGTSLTIQCQVDSQVTMMFWYRQQPGQSLTLIATANQGSEATYESGFVIDKFPISRPNLTFSTLTVSNMSPEDSSIYLCSGREGYGYTFGSGTRLTVV.